A single sample is the source of the 32 T cell receptor beta chains below, sequenced in a study of blood T cell repertoires in COVID-19. Only in-frame clones appear in the TCRdb table, and some are missing; sequencing was by immunoSEQ multiplex PCR. This sample has more than 110,000 clones, with 79% found just once. Source material: peripheral blood. Receptors were obtained from a man in his 60s with acute or convalescent COVID-19.

The V gene is TRBV7-9, the J gene TRBJ1-2; D is ambiguous. The CDR3 covers 15 residues. V lost 1 base, J lost 2 bases, and 11 bases lay in between. Germline V gives CDR1 SEHNR, CDR2 FQNEAQ (reference sequence). This CDR3 reads CASSLVPGWNYGYTF. The CDR3 coding sequence is TGTGCCAGCAGCTTAGTTCCAGGCTGGAACTATGGCTACACCTTC.

This sequence joins TRBV3-1 (or the pseudogene TRBV3-2) and TRBJ2-5; D perhaps matches TRBD2 (5 bases). Germline V gene lookup returns CDR1 LGHDT and CDR2 YNNKEL (reference sequence). V lost 1 base and J lost 9, with 12 bases in between. CDR3 size: 13 residues. CDR3 amino acids: CASSQVGSWAQYF. DNA for the CDR3: TGTGCCAGCAGCCAAGTTGGGAGCTGGGCCCAGTACTTC.

This chain joins TRBV5-1 and TRBJ1-2, with TRBD1 matching over 8 bases. V was clipped by 3 bases and J by 3 bases; unmatched bases: 4. Germline CDR1 is SGHRS and CDR2 is YFSETQ. The CDR3 length is 14 residues. The CDR3 protein is CASSWTGIDYGYTF. CDR3 bases: TGCGCCAGCAGCTGGACAGGGATAGACTATGGCTACACCTTC.

The chain joins TRBV28 to TRBJ1-2; 11 bases agree with TRBD1. Losses at the gene ends were 5 bases for V and 1 base for J; bases not matched to a gene: 9. The CDR3 is 17 residues long. Germline V gives CDR1 MDHEN, CDR2 SYDVKM. CDR3 DNA sequence: TGTGCCAGCAGTCCCGGGACAGGGGGTCACTTTAACTATGGCTACACCTTC. This codes for CASSPGTGGHFNYGYTF.

The chain carries TRBV19 and TRBJ1-5; 10 bases line up with TRBD1. CDR1 is LNHDA and CDR2 is SQIVND in the germline V gene (reference sequence). The CDR3 sequence is 13 residues long. V lost 7 bases, J lost 7 bases, and 4 bases stayed unmatched. The DNA of the CDR3 is TGTGCCAGTACGGACAGGGGGATCCAGCCCCAGCATTTT. Protein sequence: CASTDRGIQPQHF.

The rearrangement uses TRBV18 and TRBJ1-2; D possibly corresponds to TRBD1 (6 bases). The V end was cut by 3 bases, the J end by 2 bases, with 7 bases between. CDR3 length: 13 residues. Germline CDR1 is KGHSH and CDR2 is LQKENI. The CDR3 coding sequence is TGTGCCAGCTCACCGGACAGAAACTATGGCTACACCTTC. Its protein product is CASSPDRNYGYTF.

The chain links TRBV7-8 to TRBJ2-1; 7 positions match TRBD2. CDR3 length: 16 residues. Trimming at V came to 5 bases and at J to 5 bases, leaving 12 bases not matched to a gene. The V gene's germline CDR1 is SGHVS and CDR2 FQNEAQ. CDR3 coding DNA: TGTGCCAGCAGCCAACCCCAGGGAGGGCCCCACAATGAGCAGTTCTTC. Protein sequence: CASSQPQGGPHNEQFF. Full variable domain (rest looked up from reference TRBV7-8 and TRBJ2-1): GAGVSQSPRYKVAKRGQDVALRCDPISGHVSLFWYQQALGQGPEFLTYFQNEAQLDKSGLPSDRFFAERPEGSVSTLKIQRTQQEDSAVYLCASSQPQGGPHNEQFFGPGTRLTVL.

The chain carries TRBV12-3 or TRBV12-4 and TRBJ2-3; D is unclear. Deletions cut 6 bases from V and 3 bases from J, with 4 bases between. This CDR3 is built from 11 residues. The CDR3 coding sequence is TGTGCCAGCAGGAGGACAGATACGCAGTATTTT. The encoded protein is CASRRTDTQYF.

The V call is TRBV11-2, the J call TRBJ2-5, with TRBD2 matching 12 bases. The CDR3 contains 16 residues. In germline, CDR1 is SGHAT, CDR2 FQNNGV. J was trimmed by 2 bases and V by 2 bases; bases with no gene match: 3. CDR3 protein: CASSLNLAGGQETQYF. CDR3 in DNA: TGTGCCAGCAGCTTAAATCTAGCGGGAGGGCAAGAGACCCAGTACTTC.

The V and J genes are TRBV5-4 and TRBJ2-1; D ambiguous. The CDR3 is 15 amino acids. The germline CDR1 and CDR2 sequences are SGHNT and YYREEE (reference sequence). V shed 0 bases and J shed 10 bases, with 17 bases lying between them. This chain's CDR3 is CASSLGPAPPEEQFF. The CDR3 bases are TGTGCCAGCAGCTTGGGGCCAGCCCCTCCGGAGGAGCAGTTCTTC. Full variable domain (missing parts from reference TRBV5-4 and TRBJ2-1): ETGVTQSPTHLIKTRGQQVTLRCSSQSGHNTVSWYQQALGQGPQFIFQYYREEENGRGNFPPRFSGLQFPNYSSELNVNALELDDSALYLCASSLGPAPPEEQFFGPGTRLTVL.

This clone was observed a few times. CDR3 amino acids: CASSPGTASNQPQHF. The CDR3, as DNA: TGTGCCAGTAGTCCGGGGACAGCTAGCAATCAGCCCCAGCATTTT. V and J are TRBV19 and TRBJ1-5, with 7 bases matching TRBD1. This CDR3 is built from 15 residues. The V gene end was trimmed by 5 bases and the J gene end by 0 bases; junction bases not matched to a gene: 4. Germline V lookup: CDR1 LNHDA, CDR2 SQIVND (reference sequence).

The chain employs TRBV12-5 and TRBJ1-2; tentatively, D is TRBD1 (5 bases). Deletions cut 6 bases from V and 8 bases from J, with 16 bases between. This CDR3 has 13 amino acids. The V gene's germline CDR1 is LGHNT and CDR2 FRNRAP. CDR3: CASGPTGHGGYTF. In nucleotides, the CDR3 is TGTGCTAGTGGCCCCACAGGCCATGGGGGCTACACCTTC.

This clone was found once. CDR3: CASSLGTIQETQYF. DNA for the CDR3: TGCGCCAGCAGCTTGGGGACAATCCAAGAGACCCAGTACTTC. This chain uses TRBV5-1 with TRBJ2-5, with a weak D call TRBD1 (5 bases). Germline V gives CDR1 SGHRS, CDR2 YFSETQ. Trimming removed 0 bases from V and 1 base from J, with 7 bases in between. CDR3 length equals 14 residues.

This chain uses TRBV5-1 with TRBJ2-5; 9 nucleotides agree with TRBD2. The CDR3 sequence is 16 residues long. Unmatched junction bases numbered 5, after V lost 0 bases and J lost 2 bases. In germline, CDR1 is SGHRS, CDR2 YFSETQ. The CDR3, as DNA: TGCGCCAGCAGCTTGGCCGGGGCGGGAGGGCAAGAGACCCAGTACTTC. Protein: CASSLAGAGGQETQYF.

This clone was counted only a few times. The rearrangement joins TRBV4-1 to TRBJ1-1; D uncertain. This CDR3 comprises 15 residues. CDR1 is MGHRA and CDR2 is YSYEKL in the germline V gene. Trimming pared 2 bases from V and 3 bases from J, leaving 13 bases between. The CDR3, as DNA: TGCGCCAGCAGCCAATACCCCTCAGGTTACACTGAAGCTTTCTTT. It translates to CASSQYPSGYTEAFF.

The V call is TRBV30, the J call TRBJ1-2; 8 nucleotides agree with TRBD1. This CDR3 region has 15 residues. Germline V lookup: CDR1 GTSNPN, CDR2 SVGIG (reference sequence). Trimming at V came to 1 base and at J to 4 bases, leaving 8 bases not matched to a gene. The CDR3: CAWSGTGYGLYGYTF. The DNA of the CDR3 is TGTGCCTGGAGTGGGACAGGGTATGGCCTCTATGGCTACACCTTC.

This chain links TRBV28 with TRBJ1-2; no clear D gene. This CDR3 comprises 13 residues. Deletions cut 4 bases from V and 3 bases from J, with 9 bases between. The germline CDR1 and CDR2 sequences are MDHEN and SYDVKM. DNA for the CDR3: TGTGCCAGCAGTTCGGGTAGAGACTATGGCTACACCTTC. This encodes CASSSGRDYGYTF.

The gene calls are TRBV19 and TRBJ2-5; possible D gene TRBD2, 5 bases. CDR1 is LNHDA, CDR2 SQIVND, per germline (reference sequence). Trimming pared 1 base from V and 2 bases from J, leaving 11 bases between. The CDR3 extends over 15 amino acids. CDR3 DNA sequence: TGTGCCAGTAGTATAGGGCGGACTCAACAAGAGACCCAGTACTTC. This encodes CASSIGRTQQETQYF.

The V and J genes are TRBV7-2 and TRBJ1-3, with a tentative D call TRBD1 (5 bases). Trimming cost V 4 bases and J 4 bases, with 11 bases left between them. This CDR3 contains 14 residues. CDR1 SGHTA and CDR2 FQGNSA come from the germline V gene. This chain's CDR3 is CASSYQGFGNTIYF. The CDR3 DNA sequence: TGTGCCAGCAGCTACCAGGGCTTCGGAAACACCATATATTTT.

In its sample, this clone was seen a few times. The gene calls are TRBV7-2 and TRBJ1-2, with D perhaps matching TRBD1 (6 bases). The germline V gene has CDR1 SGHTA and CDR2 FQGNSA. The CDR3 contains 15 residues. Trimming shortened V by 1 base and J by 4 bases, and 13 bases separated the two germline ends. The CDR3 spells CASSLDRAASYGYTF. The DNA for the CDR3 is TGTGCCAGCAGCTTAGACAGGGCGGCTAGCTATGGCTACACCTTC.

This clone came up a few times. The chain links TRBV10-3 to TRBJ1-1; unclear D gene. Trimming removed 0 bases at V and 0 bases at J, with 5 bases between. This CDR3 has 14 residues. The germline gives CDR1 ENHRY, CDR2 SYGVKD. The CDR3 bases are TGTGCCATCAGTGAGTCGCGGGTGAACACTGAAGCTTTCTTT. It is translated as CAISESRVNTEAFF.

The rearrangement links TRBV7-3 to TRBJ2-1; D uncertain. Deletions cut 1 base from V and 3 bases from J, with 7 bases between. CDR3 size: 14 residues. The germline V gene encodes CDR1 SGHTA and CDR2 FQGTGA. CDR3 bases: TGTGCCAGCAGCTTAAGCTCCGGCTACAATGAGCAGTTCTTC. The encoded protein is CASSLSSGYNEQFF. The whole variable domain, filled in from reference TRBV7-3 and TRBJ2-1, reads GAGVSQTPSNKVTEKGKYVELRCDPISGHTALYWYRQSLGQGPEFLIYFQGTGAADDSGLPNDRFFAVRPEGSVSTLKIQRTERGDSAVYLCASSLSSGYNEQFFGPGTRLTVL.

The chain employs TRBV3-1 (or the pseudogene TRBV3-2) and TRBJ1-2; maybe TRBD1 (5 bases). Per the germline V gene, CDR1 is LGHDT and CDR2 is YNNKEL (reference sequence). V dropped 4 bases and J dropped 4 bases, with 10 bases sitting between them. The CDR3 has 13 residues. CDR3 amino acids: CASSPDSSYGYTF. DNA of the CDR3: TGTGCCAGCAGCCCAGACAGTTCCTATGGCTACACCTTC.

The chain joins TRBV5-1 to TRBJ2-2; 7 nucleotides match TRBD2. This CDR3 comprises 15 residues. V gave up 1 base and J gave up 2 bases; unmatched junction bases: 2. The germline CDR1 and CDR2 sequences are SGHRS and YFSETQ. The CDR3 region has the DNA TGCGCCAGCAGCTTGACTAGCGTCAACACCGGGGAGCTGTTTTTT. It specifies CASSLTSVNTGELFF.

This chain links TRBV30 with TRBJ2-2; 7 bases are shared with TRBD2. Germline assignment: CDR1 GTSNPN and CDR2 SVGIG (reference sequence). This CDR3 spans 15 amino acids. The V gene end was trimmed by 1 base and the J gene end by 4 bases; junction bases not matched to a gene: 6. This chain's CDR3 is CAWSGLAGATGELFF. In DNA form, the CDR3 reads TGTGCCTGGAGTGGTCTGGCGGGAGCCACCGGGGAGCTGTTTTTT.

The chain combines TRBV7-9 with TRBJ2-5; D gene unclear. The CDR3 runs 12 residues. Germline V CDR1 and CDR2: SEHNR, FQNEAQ (reference sequence). V was cut by 8 bases and J by 1 base, with 8 bases left in between. The CDR3 sequence: CASYPFQETQYF. The CDR3 DNA reads as TGTGCCAGCTATCCTTTCCAAGAGACCCAGTACTTC.

This clone was observed a few times. At the DNA level, this CDR3 is encoded by other sequences in the same sample as well. The chain recombines TRBV18 with TRBJ1-5, with 7 bases that match TRBD1. Looked up from germline, CDR1 is KGHSH and CDR2 is LQKENI. Losses at the gene ends were 5 bases for V and 4 bases for J; bases not matched to a gene: 2. CDR3 length: 13 residues. The CDR3 DNA is TGTGCCAGCTCAGGGGACAGTAATCAGCCCCAGCATTTT. This encodes CASSGDSNQPQHF.

The count of this clone is one. The chain combines TRBV7-2 with TRBJ1-5, with TRBD1 matching 9 bases. This CDR3 region has 16 residues. CDR1 and CDR2 from the germline V gene are SGHTA and FQGNSA. Trimming at V came to 4 bases and at J to 5 bases, leaving 9 bases not matched to a gene. This chain's CDR3 is CASSSQTGGSDQPQHF. The CDR3 DNA reads TGTGCCAGCAGCTCGCAGACAGGGGGATCCGATCAGCCCCAGCATTTT.

This chain joins TRBV5-6 and TRBJ2-7; the D gene is possibly TRBD1 (5 bases). This CDR3 has 14 amino acids. Trimming pared 2 bases from V and 2 bases from J, leaving 11 bases between. Germline V CDR1 and CDR2: SGHDT, YYEEEE. CDR3 in amino acids: CASSFRQNPYEQYF. The DNA of the CDR3 is TGTGCCAGCAGCTTCCGACAGAACCCCTACGAGCAGTACTTC.

The rearrangement uses TRBV10-3 and TRBJ2-4, with D perhaps matching TRBD2 (5 bases). This CDR3 has 15 residues. The V gene lost 0 bases and the J gene lost 6 bases, with 12 bases spanning the gap. The germline gives CDR1 ENHRY, CDR2 SYGVKD. CDR3 region: CAISESGRGGNIQYF. As DNA, the CDR3 is TGTGCCATCAGTGAGTCGGGCCGAGGAGGAAACATTCAGTACTTC.

V is TRBV6-2 or TRBV6-3 and J is TRBJ1-1; D is unclear. V lost 4 bases, J lost 4 bases, and 16 bases lay in between. Per the germline V gene, CDR1 is MNHEY and CDR2 is SVGEGT. The length of the CDR3 is 15 residues. The CDR3 DNA reads TGTGCCAGCAGTTCCCTGATGGGTGGCGGCACTGAAGCTTTCTTT. Protein product: CASSSLMGGGTEAFF.

The V gene is TRBV10-3, the J gene TRBJ1-6, with no clear D. Germline CDR1 is ENHRY and CDR2 is SYGVKD. The CDR3 has 13 residues. V was cut by 3 bases and J by 5 bases, with 5 bases left in between. In DNA form, the CDR3 reads TGTGCCATCAGTGACAGCGATAATTCACCCCTCCACTTT. As protein: CAISDSDNSPLHF.